This passage covers 15 T cell receptor beta chains from one sample sequenced in a study of shared clonotypes between healthy human individuals. The assay was immunoSEQ multiplex PCR, and TCRdb's table has in-frame clones only and misses some. This sample has about 2,500,000 clones, with around nine tenths found just once. Sequenced: naive CD4+ T cells sorted from blood. As to subset: CD45RA+ positively selected. These receptors all stem from a man younger than 30 in good health.

This clone was picked up one time. The rearrangement joins TRBV5-4 to TRBJ2-7; D may match TRBD1 or TRBD2 (5 bases each). Deletions cut 3 bases from V and 1 base from J, with 11 bases between. Germline loops: CDR1 SGHNT, CDR2 YYREEE (reference sequence). CDR3 length: 14 residues. The CDR3 nucleotides are TGTGCCAGCAGCTACCGGGACCGATCCTACGAGCAGTACTTC. Translated, it gives CASSYRDRSYEQYF. Filled out from reference TRBV5-4 and TRBJ2-7, the complete variable domain reads ETGVTQSPTHLIKTRGQQVTLRCSSQSGHNTVSWYQQALGQGPQFIFQYYREEENGRGNFPPRFSGLQFPNYSSELNVNALELDDSALYLCASSYRDRSYEQYFGPGTRLTVT.

The chain couples TRBV18 to TRBJ2-7; 10 positions agree with TRBD1. J lost 2 bases, V lost 5 bases, and 6 bases had no gene match. This CDR3 is built from 15 residues. Germline loops: CDR1 KGHSH, CDR2 LQKENI. The CDR3 DNA reads TGTGCCAGCTCAATCGCCGGGACAGGGGCCTACGAGCAGTACTTC. It translates to CASSIAGTGAYEQYF.

This clone was detected once. V gene TRBV10-2 combines with J gene TRBJ1-1; TRBD1 is a possible D gene (5 bases). Germline V gives CDR1 WSHSY, CDR2 SAAADI. The CDR3 runs to 14 residues. Trimming took 6 bases from V and 1 from J, leaving 12 bases between them. CDR3 residues: CASRRSDKNTEAFF. The CDR3 nucleotides read TGCGCCAGCAGAAGATCGGACAAGAACACTGAAGCTTTCTTT.

The CDR3 sequence: CAWRLNGGTQYF. The DNA for the CDR3 is TGTGCCTGGAGACTCAATGGGGGGACCCAGTACTTC. The V and J genes are TRBV30 and TRBJ2-5; D is tentatively TRBD1 or TRBD2 (5 bases each). Germline CDR1 and CDR2: GTSNPN and SVGIG (reference sequence). The CDR3 has 12 residues. V was trimmed by 3 bases and J by 7 bases, leaving 12 bases between them.

This clone showed up just a few times. As DNA, the CDR3 is TGTGCCAGCCGGACAGTCCGAAGCACCGGGGAGCTGTTTTTT. This gives the protein CASRTVRSTGELFF. The chain has TRBV6-1 and TRBJ2-2; a possible D gene is TRBD1 (6 bases). Germline V gives CDR1 MNHNS, CDR2 SASEGT. V lost 8 bases and J lost 4, with 14 bases in between. CDR3 length equals 14 residues.

This clone has a single count. The sample has other DNA sequences that encode this CDR3 too. This rearrangement joins TRBV18 to TRBJ2-2; 9 positions agree with TRBD1. The CDR3 spans 16 residues. The junction had 7 bases not matched to a gene; V was cut back by 3 bases and J by 5 bases. Germline V CDR1 and CDR2: KGHSH, LQKENI. DNA of the CDR3: TGTGCCAGCTCACCGCCGGGACAGGGAGGTACCGGGGAGCTGTTTTTT. Protein: CASSPPGQGGTGELFF.

This clone has a single count. The rearrangement links TRBV30 to TRBJ2-7; 9 nucleotides agree with TRBD2. The V and J ends lost 5 bases and 7 bases, in that order; junction bases with no gene match: 9. CDR1 is GTSNPN and CDR2 is SVGIG in the germline V gene (reference sequence). The CDR3 consists of 13 residues. The DNA of the CDR3 is TGTGCCTGGTCAGGGCTAGCGGGGAAGGAGCAGTACTTC. It yields the protein CAWSGLAGKEQYF.

The chain employs TRBV30 and TRBJ1-2; maybe TRBD1 (5 bases). Germline CDR1 is GTSNPN and CDR2 is SVGIG (reference sequence). Trimming removed 3 bases from V and 2 bases from J, with 13 bases in between. This CDR3 comprises 14 residues. CDR3 residues: CAWSQGTLNYGYTF. CDR3 bases: TGTGCCTGGAGCCAGGGAACTTTAAACTATGGCTACACCTTC. Full variable domain (missing parts from reference TRBV30 and TRBJ1-2): SQTIHQWPATLVQPVGSPLSLECTVEGTSNPNLYWYRQAAGRGLQLLFYSVGIGQISSEVPQNLSASRPQDRQFILSSKKLLLSDSGFYLCAWSQGTLNYGYTFGSGTRLTVV.

The rearrangement uses TRBV5-4 and TRBJ2-5, with D perhaps assigned TRBD1 or TRBD2 (5 bases each). The CDR3 has 18 residues. Per the germline V gene, CDR1 is SGHNT and CDR2 is YYREEE (reference sequence). The germline V and J ends were trimmed by 7 bases and 1 base, with 26 bases remaining between them. The CDR3 coding sequence is TGTGCCAGCGGAGAGGGTGGGGGAAAGCGGAGCCTCCAAGAGACCCAGTACTTC. Amino acid sequence: CASGEGGGKRSLQETQYF.

This chain uses TRBV5-1 with TRBJ2-3; tentatively, D is TRBD1 or TRBD2 (5 bases each). The V and J ends lost 1 base and 2 bases respectively, with 11 bases between them. The CDR3 covers 15 residues. Germline V gene sequence: CDR1 SGHRS, CDR2 YFSETQ. The CDR3 DNA follows: TGCGCCAGCAGCTTGAGGGGCGGGTTCACAGATACGCAGTATTTT. It translates to CASSLRGGFTDTQYF.

The chain combines TRBV29-1 with TRBJ2-6, with D hard to call. CDR3 length equals 14 residues. Germline V gene lookup returns CDR1 SQVTM and CDR2 ANQGSEA. The CDR3 sequence: CAVIVGSGANVLTF. The CDR3 nucleotides are TGCGCTGTTATAGTGGGTTCTGGGGCCAACGTCCTGACTTTC.

The CDR3 region is CASGRGGEQYF. CDR3 sequence (DNA): TGTGCCTCAGGTCGGGGGGGCGAGCAGTACTTC. The chain couples TRBV6-6 to TRBJ2-7; TRBD2 matches at 8 bases. The germline V gene has CDR1 MNHNY and CDR2 SVGAGI (reference sequence). CDR3 length equals 11 residues. The J segment lost 6 bases and the V segment lost 11 bases, leaving 6 bases of the junction unmatched.

This chain uses TRBV4-1 with TRBJ2-5; either TRBD1 or TRBD2 may fit D (5 bases each). The J call may not be correct, given that the DNA end is closer to TRBJ2-7. The CDR3 contains 16 residues. Germline V gene data show CDR1 as MGHRA and CDR2 as YSYEKL. The CDR3 reads CASSQSGGQGPLEQYF. The DNA for the CDR3 is TGCGCCAGCAGCCAAAGCGGAGGTCAGGGTCCCCTCGAGCAGTACTTC.

CDR3 sequence reads: CASSQVGGITGELFF. CDR3 in DNA: TGCGCCAGCAGCCAAGTTGGCGGAATCACCGGGGAGCTGTTTTTT. V is TRBV4-3 and J is TRBJ2-2; no definite D call. The CDR3 runs to 15 residues. The germline V gene has CDR1 LGHNA and CDR2 YSLEER. Trimming stripped 1 base from V and 4 bases from J, with 10 bases between.

This clone has only a few counts. The rearrangement links TRBV5-1 to TRBJ1-5; D remains unclear. The CDR3 spans 14 residues. Germline CDR1 is SGHRS and CDR2 is YFSETQ. Deletions cut 2 bases from V and 6 bases from J, with 12 bases between. The DNA of the CDR3 is TGCGCCAGCAGCTTCGAAGGGAATGGTCAGCCCCAGCATTTT. This codes for CASSFEGNGQPQHF.